Given below is one TCR beta chain in context. Antigen unknown. Germline loops: CDR1 SGDLS, CDR2 YYNGEE. The CDR3 consists of 13 residues. V lost 2 bases, J lost 6 bases, and 6 bases lay in between. This entry comes from a study of CD8 T cells in Susac syndrome. Study outcomes and limitations: Clonal expansion was not seen in any Susac syndrome CD4+ T cell repertoire.

RNA was extracted with the RNeasy kit, and a quantity of roughly 0.5 to 1 ug was reverse transcribed using random hexamers. Each CDR3 protein is one row after TCRdb ran MiXCR on the immunoSEQ multiplex PCR reads. Among about 140,000 distinct CDR3 sequences listed, roughly 94% were seen once. As judged by recently defined diagnostic criteria, patients with Susac syndrome had definite or probable disease. Sequenced: CD4+ T cells from PBMCs. The sequence was collected from a human donor with Susac syndrome. V usage is TRBV9 and J usage is TRBJ1-6; D gene uncertain. The CDR3 nucleotides are TGTGCCAGCAGCGTCGCCTTTAATTCACCCCTCCACTTT. Translation gives CASSVAFNSPLHF.